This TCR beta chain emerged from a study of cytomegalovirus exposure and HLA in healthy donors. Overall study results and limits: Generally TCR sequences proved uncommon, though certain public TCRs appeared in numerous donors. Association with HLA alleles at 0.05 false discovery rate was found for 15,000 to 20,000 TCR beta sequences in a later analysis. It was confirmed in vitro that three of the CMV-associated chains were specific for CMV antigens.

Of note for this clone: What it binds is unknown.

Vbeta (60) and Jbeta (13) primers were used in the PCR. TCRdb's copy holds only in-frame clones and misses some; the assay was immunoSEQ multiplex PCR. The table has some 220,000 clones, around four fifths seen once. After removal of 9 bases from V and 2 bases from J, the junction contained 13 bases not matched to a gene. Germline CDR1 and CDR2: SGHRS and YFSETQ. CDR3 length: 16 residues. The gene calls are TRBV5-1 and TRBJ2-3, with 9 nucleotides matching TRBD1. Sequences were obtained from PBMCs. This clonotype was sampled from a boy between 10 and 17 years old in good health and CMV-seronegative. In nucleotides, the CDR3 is TGCGCCACCTCATTGGGGAACAGGGGGCCCACAGATACGCAGTATTTT. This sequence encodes CATSLGNRGPTDTQYF.